This T cell receptor beta chain comes out of a study of shared clonotypes between healthy human individuals. The overall study: Three CD4 naive, three CD4 memory, two CD8 naive and one CD8 memory plate were used per donor.

The study's findings and limits: Around 5% of naive CD4 clonotypes were common to a handful of donors. As a rule, naive subsets had a larger estimated richness than memory subsets.

For this clone: What it binds is not known.

Assay used: immunoSEQ multiplex PCR; TCRdb lists only in-frame clones, some missing. The sample carries more than 550,000 clones, 72% recorded once. Into CD45RA+ naive and CD45RA-negative memory subsets, the CD4+ cells were split. The germline V gene encodes CDR1 MGHRA and CDR2 YSYEKL. Trimming took off 4 bases at V and 0 bases at J, with 10 bases between the two ends. The CDR3 has 14 residues. This receptor was identified in a woman under 40 in good health. Specimen: memory CD4+ T cells sorted from blood. Indicated subset: CD45RA-negative fraction. This chain uses TRBV4-1 with TRBJ2-7; a possible D gene is TRBD1 (6 bases). Here the CDR3 reads CASSPRQVSYEQYF. The CDR3 bases are TGCGCCAGCAGCCCACGACAGGTCTCCTACGAGCAGTACTTC.